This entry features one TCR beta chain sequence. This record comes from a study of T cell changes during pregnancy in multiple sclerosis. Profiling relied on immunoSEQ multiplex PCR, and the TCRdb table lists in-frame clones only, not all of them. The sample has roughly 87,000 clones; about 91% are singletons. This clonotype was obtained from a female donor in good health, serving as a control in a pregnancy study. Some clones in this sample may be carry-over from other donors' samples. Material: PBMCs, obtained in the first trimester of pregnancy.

The CDR3 loop is CSARDMYEQYF. The DNA for the CDR3 is TGCAGCGCGAGAGACATGTACGAGCAGTACTTC. This sequence joins TRBV29-1 and TRBJ2-7, with D unresolved. The germline V and J ends were trimmed by 7 bases and 4 bases, with 11 bases remaining between them. The germline V gene has CDR1 SQVTM and CDR2 ANQGSEA. The CDR3 sequence is 11 residues long.